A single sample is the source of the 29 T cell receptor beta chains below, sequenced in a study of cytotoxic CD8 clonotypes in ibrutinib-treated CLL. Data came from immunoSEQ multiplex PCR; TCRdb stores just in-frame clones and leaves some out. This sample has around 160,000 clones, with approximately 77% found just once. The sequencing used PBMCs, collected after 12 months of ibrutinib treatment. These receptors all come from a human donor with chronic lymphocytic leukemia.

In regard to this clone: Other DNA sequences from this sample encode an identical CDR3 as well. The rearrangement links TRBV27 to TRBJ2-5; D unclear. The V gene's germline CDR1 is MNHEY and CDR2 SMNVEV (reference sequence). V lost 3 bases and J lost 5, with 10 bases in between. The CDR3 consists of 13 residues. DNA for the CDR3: TGTGCCAGCAGTTTGTGGGGTCAGGAGACCCAGTACTTC. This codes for CASSLWGQETQYF.

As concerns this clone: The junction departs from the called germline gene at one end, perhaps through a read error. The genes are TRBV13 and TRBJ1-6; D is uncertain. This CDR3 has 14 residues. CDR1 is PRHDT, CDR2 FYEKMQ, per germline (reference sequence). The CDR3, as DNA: TGTGCCAGCAGCGTAGGCTCCACCAATTCACCCCTCCACTTT. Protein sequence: CASSVGSTNSPLHF.

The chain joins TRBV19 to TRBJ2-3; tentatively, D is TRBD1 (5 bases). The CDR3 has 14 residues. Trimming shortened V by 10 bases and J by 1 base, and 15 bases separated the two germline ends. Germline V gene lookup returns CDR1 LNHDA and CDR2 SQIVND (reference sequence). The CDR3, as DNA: TGTGCCACCTCGGACATACAGCGCACAGATACGCAGTATTTT. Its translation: CATSDIQRTDTQYF. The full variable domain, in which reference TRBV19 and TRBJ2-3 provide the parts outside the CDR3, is DGGITQSPKYLFRKEGQNVTLSCEQNLNHDAMYWYRQDPGQGLRLIYYSQIVNDFQKGDIAEGYSVSREKKESFPLTVTSAQKNPTAFYLCATSDIQRTDTQYFGPGTRLTVL.

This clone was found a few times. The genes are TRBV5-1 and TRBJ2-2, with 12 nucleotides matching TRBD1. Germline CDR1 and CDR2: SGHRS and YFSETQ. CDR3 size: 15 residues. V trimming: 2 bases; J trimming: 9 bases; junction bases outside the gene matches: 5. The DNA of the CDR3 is TGCGCCAGCAGCTTCGGGACAGGGGGCCGTCGGGAGCTGTTTTTT. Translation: CASSFGTGGRRELFF.

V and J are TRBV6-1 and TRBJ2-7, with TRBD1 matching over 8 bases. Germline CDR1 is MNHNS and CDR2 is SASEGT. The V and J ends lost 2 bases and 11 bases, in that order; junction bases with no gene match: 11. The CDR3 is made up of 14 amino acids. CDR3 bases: TGTGCCAGCAGTGAAAGCTCTGCAGGGGGCCGTGAGTACTTC. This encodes CASSESSAGGREYF.

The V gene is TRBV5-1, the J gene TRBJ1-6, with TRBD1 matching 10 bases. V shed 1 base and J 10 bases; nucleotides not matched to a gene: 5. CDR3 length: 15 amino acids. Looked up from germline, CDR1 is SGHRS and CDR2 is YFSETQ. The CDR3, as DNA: TGCGCCAGCAGCTTGACCGGGACAGGGGACTCACCCCTCCACTTT. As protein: CASSLTGTGDSPLHF.

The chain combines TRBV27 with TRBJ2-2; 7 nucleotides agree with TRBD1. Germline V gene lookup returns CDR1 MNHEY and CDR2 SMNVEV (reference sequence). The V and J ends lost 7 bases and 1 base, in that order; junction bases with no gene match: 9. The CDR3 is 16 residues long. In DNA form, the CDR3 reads TGTGCCAGCACCCCCCACCGGGACAGGAACACCGGGGAGCTGTTTTTT. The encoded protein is CASTPHRDRNTGELFF.

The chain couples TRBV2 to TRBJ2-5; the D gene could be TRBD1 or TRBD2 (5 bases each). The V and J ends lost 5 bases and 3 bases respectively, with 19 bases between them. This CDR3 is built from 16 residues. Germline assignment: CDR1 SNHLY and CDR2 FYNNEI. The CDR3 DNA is TGTGCCAGCAGTCGAGGGGCTGTAGCTAGTAAAGAGACCCAGTACTTC. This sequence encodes CASSRGAVASKETQYF.

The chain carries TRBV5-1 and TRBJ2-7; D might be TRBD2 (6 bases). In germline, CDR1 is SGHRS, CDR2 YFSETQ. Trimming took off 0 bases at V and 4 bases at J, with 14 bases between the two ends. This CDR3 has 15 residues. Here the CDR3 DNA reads TGCGCCAGCAGCTTGGAGAGCGGTGGAGGGTACGAGCAGTACTTC. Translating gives CASSLESGGGYEQYF.

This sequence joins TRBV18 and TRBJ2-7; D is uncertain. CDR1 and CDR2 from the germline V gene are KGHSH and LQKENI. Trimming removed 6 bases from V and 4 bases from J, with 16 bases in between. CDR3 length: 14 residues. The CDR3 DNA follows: TGTGCCAGCTCTCAAGAATATGGGAATTACGAGCAGTACTTC. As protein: CASSQEYGNYEQYF.

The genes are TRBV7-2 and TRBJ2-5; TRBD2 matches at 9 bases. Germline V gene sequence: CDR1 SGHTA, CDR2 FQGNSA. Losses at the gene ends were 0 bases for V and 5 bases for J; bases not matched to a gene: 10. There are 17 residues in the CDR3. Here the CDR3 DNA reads TGTGCCAGCAGCTTAGCCTTCGGCGGGGGGGCCATTGAGACCCAGTACTTC. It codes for CASSLAFGGGAIETQYF.

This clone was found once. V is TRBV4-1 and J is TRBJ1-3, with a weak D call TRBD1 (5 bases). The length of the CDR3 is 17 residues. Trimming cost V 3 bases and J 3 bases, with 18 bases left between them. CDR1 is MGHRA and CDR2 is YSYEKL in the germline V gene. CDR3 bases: TGCGCCAGCAGCCAGAGGAAGTTGGACAAAGGTGGAAACACCATATATTTT. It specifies CASSQRKLDKGGNTIYF.

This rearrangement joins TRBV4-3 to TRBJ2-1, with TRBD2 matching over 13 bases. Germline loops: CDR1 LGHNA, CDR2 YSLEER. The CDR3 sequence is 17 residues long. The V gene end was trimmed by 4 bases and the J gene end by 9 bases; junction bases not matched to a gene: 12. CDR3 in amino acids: CASSPGLAGVRFGEQFF. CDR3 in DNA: TGCGCCAGCAGCCCTGGACTAGCGGGAGTGAGGTTCGGTGAGCAGTTCTTC.

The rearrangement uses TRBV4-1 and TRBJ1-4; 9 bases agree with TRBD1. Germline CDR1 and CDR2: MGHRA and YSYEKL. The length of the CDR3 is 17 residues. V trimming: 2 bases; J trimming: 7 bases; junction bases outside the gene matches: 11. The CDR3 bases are TGCGCCAGCAGCCAATCGTCGACAGGGGGAAGCATTGAAAAACTGTTTTTT. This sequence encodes CASSQSSTGGSIEKLFF.

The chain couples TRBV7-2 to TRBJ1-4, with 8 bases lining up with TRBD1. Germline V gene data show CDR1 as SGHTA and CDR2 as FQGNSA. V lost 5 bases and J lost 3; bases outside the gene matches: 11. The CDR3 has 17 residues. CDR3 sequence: CASSPRDRRGPNEKLFF. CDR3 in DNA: TGTGCCAGCAGCCCCCGGGACAGGAGGGGGCCTAATGAAAAACTGTTTTTT.

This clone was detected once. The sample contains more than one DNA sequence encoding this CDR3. CDR3 sequence: CASSQDKNEQFF. In DNA form, the CDR3 reads TGCGCCAGCAGCCAAGATAAAAATGAGCAGTTCTTC. V is TRBV4-3 and J is TRBJ2-1, with D unclear. Germline assignment: CDR1 LGHNA and CDR2 YSLEER. The CDR3 loop spans 12 amino acids. Trimming left V 0 bases short and J 7 bases short, with 4 bases between.

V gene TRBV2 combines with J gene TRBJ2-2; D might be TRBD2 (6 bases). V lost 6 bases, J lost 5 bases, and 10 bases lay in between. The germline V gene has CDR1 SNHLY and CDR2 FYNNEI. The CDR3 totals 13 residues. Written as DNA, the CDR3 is TGTGCCAGCAGGCCGGGGGTGACCGGGGAGCTGTTTTTT. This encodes CASRPGVTGELFF.

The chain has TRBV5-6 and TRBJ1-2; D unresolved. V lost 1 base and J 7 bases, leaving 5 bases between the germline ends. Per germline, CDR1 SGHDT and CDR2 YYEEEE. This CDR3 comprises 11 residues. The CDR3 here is CASSLFSGYTF. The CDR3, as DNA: TGTGCCAGCAGCTTGTTTTCTGGCTACACCTTC.

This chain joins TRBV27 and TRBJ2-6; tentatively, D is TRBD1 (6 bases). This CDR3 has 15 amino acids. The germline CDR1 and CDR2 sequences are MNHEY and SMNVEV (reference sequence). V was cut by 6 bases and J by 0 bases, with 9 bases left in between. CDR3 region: CASRGAYSGANVLTF. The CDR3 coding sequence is TGTGCCAGCAGGGGGGCCTACTCTGGGGCCAACGTCCTGACTTTC. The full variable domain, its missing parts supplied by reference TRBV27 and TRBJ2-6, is EAQVTQNPRYLITVTGKKLTVTCSQNMNHEYMSWYRQDPGLGLRQIYYSMNVEVTDKGDVPEGYKVSRKEKRNFPLILESPSPNQTSLYFCASRGAYSGANVLTFGAGSRLTVL.

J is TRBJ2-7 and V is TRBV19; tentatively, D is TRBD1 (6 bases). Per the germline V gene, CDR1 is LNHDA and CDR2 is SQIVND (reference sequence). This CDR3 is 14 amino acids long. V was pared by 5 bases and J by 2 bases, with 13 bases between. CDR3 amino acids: CASSYRVGTYEQYF. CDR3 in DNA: TGTGCCAGTAGTTACAGGGTGGGGACCTACGAGCAGTACTTC.

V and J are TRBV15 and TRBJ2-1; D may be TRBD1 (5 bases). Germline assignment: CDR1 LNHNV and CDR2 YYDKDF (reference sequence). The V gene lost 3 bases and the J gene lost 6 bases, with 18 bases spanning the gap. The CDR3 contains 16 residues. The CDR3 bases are TGTGCCACCAGCAGGGGTGGGGCAGGGTCTCGCAATGAGCAGTTCTTC. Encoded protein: CATSRGGAGSRNEQFF.

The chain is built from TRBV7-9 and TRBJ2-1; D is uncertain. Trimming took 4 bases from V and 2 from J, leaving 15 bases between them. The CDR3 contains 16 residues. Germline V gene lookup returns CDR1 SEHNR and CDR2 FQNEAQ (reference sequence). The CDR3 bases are TGTGCCAGCAGCTGGGGTGGTCTCGTAACCTACAATGAGCAGTTCTTC. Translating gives CASSWGGLVTYNEQFF. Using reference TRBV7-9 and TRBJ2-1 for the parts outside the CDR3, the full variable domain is DTGVSQNPRHKITKRGQNVTFRCDPISEHNRLYWYRQTLGQGPEFLTYFQNEAQLEKSRLLSDRFSAERPKGSFSTLEIQRTEQGDSAMYLCASSWGGLVTYNEQFFGPGTRLTVL.

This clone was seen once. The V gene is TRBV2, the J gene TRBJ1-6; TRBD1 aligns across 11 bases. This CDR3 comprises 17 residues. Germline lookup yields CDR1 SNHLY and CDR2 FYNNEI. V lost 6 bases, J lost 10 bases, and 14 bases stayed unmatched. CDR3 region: CASSADRGRTVGSPLHF. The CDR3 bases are TGTGCCAGCAGCGCGGACAGGGGGCGGACGGTGGGATCACCCCTCCACTTT.

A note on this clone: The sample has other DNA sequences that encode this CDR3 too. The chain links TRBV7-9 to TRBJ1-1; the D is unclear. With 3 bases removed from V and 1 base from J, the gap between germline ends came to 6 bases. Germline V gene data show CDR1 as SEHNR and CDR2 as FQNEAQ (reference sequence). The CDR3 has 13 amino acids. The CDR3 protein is CASSFAANTEAFF. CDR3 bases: TGTGCCAGCAGCTTCGCAGCGAACACTGAAGCTTTCTTT.

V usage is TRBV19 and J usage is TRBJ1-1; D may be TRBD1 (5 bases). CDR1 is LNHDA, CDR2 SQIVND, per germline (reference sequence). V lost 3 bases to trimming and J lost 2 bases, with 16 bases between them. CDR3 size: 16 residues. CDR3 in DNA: TGTGCCAGTAGTATTAGACAGTTTAATTCAAACACTGAAGCTTTCTTT. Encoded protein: CASSIRQFNSNTEAFF. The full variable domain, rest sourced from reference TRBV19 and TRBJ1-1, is DGGITQSPKYLFRKEGQNVTLSCEQNLNHDAMYWYRQDPGQGLRLIYYSQIVNDFQKGDIAEGYSVSREKKESFPLTVTSAQKNPTAFYLCASSIRQFNSNTEAFFGQGTRLTVV.

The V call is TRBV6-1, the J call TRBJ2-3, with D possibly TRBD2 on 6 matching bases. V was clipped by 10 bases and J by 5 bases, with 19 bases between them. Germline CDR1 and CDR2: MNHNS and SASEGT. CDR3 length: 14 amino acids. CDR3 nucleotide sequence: TGTGCCACCCGGGACTCTACGGTGGGAGATACGCAGTATTTT. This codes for CATRDSTVGDTQYF.

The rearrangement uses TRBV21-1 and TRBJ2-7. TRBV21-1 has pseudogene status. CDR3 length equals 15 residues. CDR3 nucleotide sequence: TGTGCCAGCAGCTGGTGGACGGCGTTGATCTACGAGCAGTACTTC. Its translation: CASSWWTALIYEQYF.

The CDR3, as DNA: TGTGCCAGCAGTTATAGGGGCCGACAATATGGCTACACCTTC. It yields the protein CASSYRGRQYGYTF. V gene TRBV6-6 combines with J gene TRBJ1-2; a possible D gene is TRBD1 (5 bases). V gave up 3 bases and J gave up 5 bases, with 13 bases separating them. Germline CDR1 reads MNHNY; CDR2 reads SVGAGI (reference sequence). The length of the CDR3 is 14 residues.

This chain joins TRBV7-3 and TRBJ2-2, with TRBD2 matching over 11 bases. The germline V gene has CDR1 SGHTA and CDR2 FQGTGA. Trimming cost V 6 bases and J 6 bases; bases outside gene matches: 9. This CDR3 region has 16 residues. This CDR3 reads CASSPYSGRVAGELFF. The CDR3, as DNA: TGTGCCAGCAGTCCCTATAGCGGGAGGGTCGCCGGGGAGCTGTTTTTT. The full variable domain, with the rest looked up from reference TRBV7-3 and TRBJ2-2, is GAGVSQTPSNKVTEKGKYVELRCDPISGHTALYWYRQSLGQGPEFLIYFQGTGAADDSGLPNDRFFAVRPEGSVSTLKIQRTERGDSAVYLCASSPYSGRVAGELFFGEGSRLTVL.